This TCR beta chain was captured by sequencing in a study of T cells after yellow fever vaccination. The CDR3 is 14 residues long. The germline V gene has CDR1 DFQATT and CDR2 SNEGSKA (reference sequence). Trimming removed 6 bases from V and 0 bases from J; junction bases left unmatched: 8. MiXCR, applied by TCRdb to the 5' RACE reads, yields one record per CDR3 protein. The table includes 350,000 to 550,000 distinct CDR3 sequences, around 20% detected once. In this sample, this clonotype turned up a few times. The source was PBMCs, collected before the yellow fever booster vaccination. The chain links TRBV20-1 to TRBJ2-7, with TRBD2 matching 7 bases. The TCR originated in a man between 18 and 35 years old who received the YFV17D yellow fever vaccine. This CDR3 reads CSALPQRGSYEQYF. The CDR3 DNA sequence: TGCAGTGCGTTACCCCAGCGGGGCTCCTACGAGCAGTACTTC.